The entry that follows covers one T cell receptor (beta chain) sequence. The target antigen is unknown. PCR employed 60 Vbeta and 13 Jbeta primers. Sequencing was performed with immunoSEQ multiplex PCR; in TCRdb, only in-frame clones are kept and a portion is missing. This sample has 46,000 or so clones, with about 64% found just once. Trimming cost V 7 bases and J 1 base, with 11 bases left between them. Per germline, CDR1 LNHDA and CDR2 SQIVND (reference sequence). The CDR3 spans 15 residues. The sample belongs to a study of cytomegalovirus exposure and HLA in healthy donors. Regarding the study as a whole: Presence/absence results assume similar sequencing depth per donor, which may not hold. Clonal expansion, a later analysis showed, was greater in HLA-associated TCR beta chains than in equally common others.

The chain has TRBV19 and TRBJ2-6, with D possibly matching TRBD1 (6 bases). The clonotype was recovered from a man between 60 and 75 years old in good health and CMV-seropositive. The sample consisted of PBMCs. CDR3 protein: CASIDRRSGANVLTF. Here the CDR3 DNA reads TGTGCCAGTATTGACAGGCGTTCTGGGGCCAACGTCCTGACTTTC. Based on the CDR3 plus reference TRBV19 and TRBJ2-6, the full variable domain is DGGITQSPKYLFRKEGQNVTLSCEQNLNHDAMYWYRQDPGQGLRLIYYSQIVNDFQKGDIAEGYSVSREKKESFPLTVTSAQKNPTAFYLCASIDRRSGANVLTFGAGSRLTVL.